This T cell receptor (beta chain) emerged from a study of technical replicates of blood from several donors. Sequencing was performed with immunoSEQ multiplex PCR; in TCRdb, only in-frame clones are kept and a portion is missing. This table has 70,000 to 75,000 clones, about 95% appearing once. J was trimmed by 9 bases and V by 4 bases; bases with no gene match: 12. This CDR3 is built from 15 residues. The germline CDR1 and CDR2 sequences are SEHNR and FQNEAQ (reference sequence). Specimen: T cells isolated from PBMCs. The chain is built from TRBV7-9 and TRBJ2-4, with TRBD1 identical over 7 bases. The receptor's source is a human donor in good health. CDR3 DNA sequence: TGTGCCAGCAGCTCCGGGACAGTACCCCACCTCATTCAGTACTTC. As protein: CASSSGTVPHLIQYF.